The clone carrying this T cell receptor beta chain was counted a few times. Its specificity is unknown. The treatment here: approximately 9-day PBMC culture with coronavirus spike peptide pools or control peptides (ViraFEST assay). The ViraFEST method relied on peptide pools to expand antigen-specific T cells, followed by TCR sequencing. Trimming shortened V by 6 bases and J by 1 base, and 18 bases separated the two germline ends. The CDR3 is 16 amino acids. Per germline, CDR1 MNHNS and CDR2 SASEGT. The record originates from a study of vaccination and CD4 T cells after COVID-19. Study-level information: Nasal swab PCR detected SARS-CoV-2 in convalescent patients; 9 or 10 had mild disease, one severe.

Sequencing of cultured CD4+ T cell DNA used the Oncomine TCR Beta short-read assay. Someone extracted genomic DNA from cultured CD4+ T cells. TCRdb fed the PCR reads into MiXCR, producing one record per CDR3 protein. This sample carries over 8,000 distinct CDR3 sequences, under 30% of them seen once, and the ten largest clones take approximately 21%. This TCR came from a human donor with COVID-19. This chain links TRBV6-1 with TRBJ1-1; D ambiguous. The specimen sequenced was cultured CD4+ T cells from blood. In DNA form, the CDR3 reads TGTGCCAGCAGACCAATACCCGGGAGAGAGAACACTGAAGCTTTCTTT. It yields the protein CASRPIPGRENTEAFF.